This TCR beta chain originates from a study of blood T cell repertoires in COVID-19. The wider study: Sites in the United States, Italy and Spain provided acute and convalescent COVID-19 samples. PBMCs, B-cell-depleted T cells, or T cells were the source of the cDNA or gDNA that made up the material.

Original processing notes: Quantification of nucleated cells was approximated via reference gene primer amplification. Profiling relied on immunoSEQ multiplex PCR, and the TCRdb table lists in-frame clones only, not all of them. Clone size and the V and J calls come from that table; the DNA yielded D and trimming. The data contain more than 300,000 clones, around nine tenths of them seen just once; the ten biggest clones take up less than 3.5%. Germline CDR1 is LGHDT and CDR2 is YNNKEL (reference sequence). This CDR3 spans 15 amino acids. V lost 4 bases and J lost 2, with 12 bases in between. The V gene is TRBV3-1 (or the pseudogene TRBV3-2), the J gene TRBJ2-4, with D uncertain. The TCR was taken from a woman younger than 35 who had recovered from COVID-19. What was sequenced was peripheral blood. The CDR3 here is CASSLELAPKNIQYF. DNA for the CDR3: TGTGCCAGCAGCCTCGAATTAGCCCCCAAAAACATTCAGTACTTC.